This passage covers 20 T cell receptor beta chains from one sample sequenced in a study of shared clonotypes between healthy human individuals. The repertoire was sequenced with immunoSEQ multiplex PCR; TCRdb's copy has only in-frame clones and lacks some. This table holds some 200,000 clones, around 63% found once. The sequenced material came from memory CD4+ T cells sorted from blood. Subset defined: CD45RA-negative fraction. Every receptor here comes from a man aged 30 to 45 in good health.

V is TRBV18 and J is TRBJ1-1; 12 nucleotides align to TRBD1. CDR1 and CDR2 (germline): KGHSH, LQKENI. This CDR3 has 15 amino acids. V lost 2 bases to trimming and J lost 4 bases; unmatched junction nucleotides: 2. The CDR3 is CASSPGTGGLTEAFF. In nucleotides, the CDR3 is TGTGCCAGCTCACCAGGGACAGGGGGCCTCACTGAAGCTTTCTTT.

Remarks on this clone: This sequence may be a read error, since a much larger clone differs from it by one base. The chain employs TRBV20-1 and TRBJ2-1, with unresolved D. The germline V gene has CDR1 DFQATT and CDR2 SNEGSKA (reference sequence). Trimming took 6 bases from V and 5 from J, leaving 5 bases between them. This CDR3 region has 10 residues. The CDR3 is CSAAHNEQFF. The CDR3 DNA follows: TGCAGTGCCGCCCACAATGAGCAGTTCTTC.

The CDR3 region has the DNA TGCAGCGGGGGACAAAATGAAAAACTGTTTTTT. Amino acids: CSGGQNEKLFF. The chain recombines TRBV29-1 with TRBJ1-4, with D possibly TRBD1 on 6 matching bases. Between the trimmed V and J ends, which lost 7 bases and 5 bases, there was a span of 8 bases. The CDR3 is 11 residues long. Germline CDR1 SQVTM, CDR2 ANQGSEA.

The chain combines TRBV5-4 with TRBJ2-7; 10 bases are a match to TRBD2. The CDR3 extends over 16 amino acids. V dropped 4 bases and J dropped 3; count of bases not matched to a gene: 10. The germline CDR1 and CDR2 sequences are SGHNT and YYREEE (reference sequence). The CDR3 nucleotides read TGTGCCAGCAGCCCCCGTAGCGGGAGGTCCGACTACGAGCAGTACTTC. This encodes CASSPRSGRSDYEQYF.

The table lists this clone with a count of one. The gene calls are TRBV2 and TRBJ2-2, with 11 bases matching TRBD2. Germline V gene data show CDR1 as SNHLY and CDR2 as FYNNEI. After removal of 6 bases from V and 8 bases from J, the junction contained 8 bases not matched to a gene. The CDR3 covers 15 residues. The CDR3 is CASRALAGGPGELFF. As DNA, the CDR3 is TGTGCCAGCAGAGCCCTAGCGGGAGGTCCTGGGGAGCTGTTTTTT.

CDR3 amino acids: CASTPLPGLYNEQFF. CDR3 DNA sequence: TGTGCCAGCACCCCCCTACCGGGACTATACAATGAGCAGTTCTTC. This sequence joins TRBV9 and TRBJ2-1; TRBD2 agrees at 7 bases. CDR1 and CDR2 (germline): SGDLS, YYNGEE. This CDR3 spans 15 amino acids. V lost 6 bases to trimming and J lost 4 bases; unmatched junction nucleotides: 10.

This clone occurred a few times. This chain's CDR3 is CASSLSRDRVSEQYF. In DNA, the CDR3 is TGTGCCAGCAGCCTAAGCCGGGACAGGGTGTCGGAACAGTACTTC. The V gene is TRBV11-2, the J gene TRBJ2-7; 9 bases map to TRBD1. The CDR3 covers 15 residues. The germline CDR1 and CDR2 sequences are SGHAT and FQNNGV. With V trimmed by 5 bases and J by 10 bases, 15 bases remained unmatched.

The V and J genes are TRBV27 and TRBJ2-1, with 12 bases identical to TRBD2. The V and J ends lost 6 bases and 6 bases, in that order; junction bases with no gene match: 9. Germline V CDR1 and CDR2: MNHEY, SMNVEV (reference sequence). The CDR3 totals 16 residues. The CDR3 protein is CASSTKTSGRPNEQFF. The CDR3 nucleotides read TGTGCCAGCAGCACTAAAACTAGCGGGAGGCCCAATGAGCAGTTCTTC.

V gene TRBV7-3 combines with J gene TRBJ1-1; D uncertain. The V and J ends lost 7 bases and 3 bases respectively, with 12 bases between them. The length of the CDR3 is 13 residues. From germline, CDR1 is SGHTA and CDR2 FQGTGA. For the CDR3, the DNA is TGTGCCAGCACCCAGGATCGGGACACTGAAGCTTTCTTT. Protein: CASTQDRDTEAFF.

The table lists this clone with a count of one. The chain links TRBV5-1 to TRBJ2-5; TRBD1 matches 8 bases. The DNA end favors TRBJ2-7, so the J call may be wrong. From germline, CDR1 is SGHRS and CDR2 YFSETQ. This CDR3 is 13 amino acids long. The CDR3 protein is CASSTPTGGEQYF. The CDR3 DNA reads as TGCGCCAGCAGCACACCTACAGGGGGCGAGCAGTACTTC.

V gene TRBV5-5 combines with J gene TRBJ2-7, with D hard to call. Germline V gene lookup returns CDR1 SGHKS and CDR2 YYEKEE (reference sequence). This CDR3 is 13 amino acids long. V gave up 0 bases and J gave up 6 bases, with 10 bases separating them. As DNA, the CDR3 is TGTGCCAGCAGCTTGGGAGCGAATAGCGAGCAGTACTTC. It specifies CASSLGANSEQYF.

The V and J genes are TRBV25-1 and TRBJ2-5; the match to TRBD2 covers 11 bases. Per the germline V gene, CDR1 is MGHDK and CDR2 is SYGVNS. CDR3 length: 16 residues. Losses at the gene ends were 3 bases for V and 4 bases for J; bases not matched to a gene: 7. CDR3 protein: CASSEFRLAGGETQYF. The CDR3 DNA follows: TGTGCCAGCAGTGAGTTTCGGCTAGCGGGAGGAGAGACCCAGTACTTC.

The rearrangement links TRBV5-1 to TRBJ2-4, with 10 bases fitting TRBD2. The CDR3 is made up of 14 amino acids. V was pared by 1 base and J by 8 bases, with 3 bases of the junction left unmatched. Germline V gene lookup returns CDR1 SGHRS and CDR2 YFSETQ. CDR3 sequence: CASSLYGTSDIQYF. CDR3 sequence (DNA): TGCGCCAGCAGCTTGTATGGGACTAGCGACATTCAGTACTTC.

This rearrangement joins TRBV2 to TRBJ1-1; TRBD1 matches 9 bases. The CDR3 contains 14 residues. Germline CDR1 reads SNHLY; CDR2 reads FYNNEI. After removal of 6 bases from V and 1 base from J, the junction contained 3 bases not matched to a gene. The DNA for the CDR3 is TGTGCCAGCAGCTTACAGGGGGCGAACACTGAAGCTTTCTTT. Protein: CASSLQGANTEAFF.

This sequence joins TRBV10-2 and TRBJ2-5; 13 positions match TRBD2. V dropped 4 bases and J dropped 1; count of bases not matched to a gene: 6. The CDR3 sequence is 17 residues long. Germline CDR1 and CDR2: WSHSY and SAAADI. CDR3 sequence reads: CASSANRLAGGQETQYF. The CDR3 DNA follows: TGCGCCAGCAGTGCGAATCGACTAGCGGGAGGCCAAGAGACCCAGTACTTC.

Only a few counts were recorded for this clone. This rearrangement joins TRBV11-2 to TRBJ2-7; 7 bases agree with TRBD1. The CDR3 length is 15 residues. Per the germline V gene, CDR1 is SGHAT and CDR2 is FQNNGV. The V and J ends lost 4 bases and 2 bases, in that order; junction bases with no gene match: 8. CDR3 protein: CASSYTAGGTYEQYF. The CDR3 nucleotides read TGTGCCAGCAGCTACACGGCAGGGGGTACCTACGAGCAGTACTTC.

The chain uses TRBV5-5 and TRBJ2-7; 8 bases agree with TRBD2. CDR3 length equals 16 residues. Germline V lookup: CDR1 SGHKS, CDR2 YYEKEE (reference sequence). Germline trimming cut 2 bases from V and 3 bases from J; bases unmatched to any gene: 10. The CDR3 sequence: CASSFNPSGLIYEQYF. The CDR3 bases are TGTGCCAGCAGCTTCAATCCTAGCGGGTTGATCTACGAGCAGTACTTC.

Note on this clone: A far larger clone is only one base removed, so a read error is likely. This chain joins TRBV5-1 and TRBJ2-3; D perhaps matches TRBD2 (5 bases). The length of the CDR3 is 14 residues. The germline V and J ends were trimmed by 1 base and 4 bases, with 10 bases remaining between them. CDR1 and CDR2 from the germline V gene are SGHRS and YFSETQ. The DNA for the CDR3 is TGCGCCAGCAGCTTGTTTGCGGGCTCAGATACGCAGTATTTT. This codes for CASSLFAGSDTQYF.

This chain joins TRBV4-1 and TRBJ1-3; D remains unclear. V was clipped by 0 bases and J by 4 bases, with 13 bases between them. This CDR3 region has 16 residues. Germline V gene sequence: CDR1 MGHRA, CDR2 YSYEKL. Here the CDR3 reads CASSQEIAGSGNTIYF. For the CDR3, the DNA is TGCGCCAGCAGCCAAGAAATAGCGGGGTCCGGAAACACCATATATTTT.

This chain joins TRBV20-1 and TRBJ2-1; 8 bases fit TRBD1. Germline-derived CDR1 and CDR2 are DFQATT and SNEGSKA (reference sequence). The length of the CDR3 is 11 residues. The J segment lost 10 bases and the V segment lost 4 bases, leaving 3 bases of the junction unmatched. The CDR3 is CSATRTGEQFF. The CDR3 bases are TGCAGTGCTACCCGGACAGGGGAGCAGTTCTTC.